This T cell receptor beta chain was recorded in a study of patients and donors after allogeneic stem cell transplantation. The ends lost 5 bases at V and 8 bases at J; junction bases unmatched: 10. Germline V gene data show CDR1 as MNHNS and CDR2 as SASEGT. This CDR3 region has 14 residues. TCRdb ran MiXCR on the RT-PCR reads and lists one entry per CDR3 protein. The sample holds around 240,000 distinct CDR3 sequences; roughly an eighth are singletons and the top ten take 9.5% to 13%. Sequenced material: blood, either unsorted or a sorted T cell fraction (not recorded which). The rearrangement joins TRBV6-1 to TRBJ1-2, with 8 nucleotides matching TRBD1. This sequence originates from a human donor who was either an allogeneic HSCT recipient or a stem cell or donor lymphocyte infusion donor (not recorded which). It is not recorded whose cells these are; they may come from a transplant donor. The CDR3 bases are TGTGCCAGCAGTAGACAGGGGAAGGAGAGGGGCTACACCTTC. Protein sequence: CASSRQGKERGYTF.